Listed below are T cell receptor beta chains from one sample, sequenced in a study of blood T cell repertoires in COVID-19. Method: immunoSEQ multiplex PCR; TCRdb's copy keeps in-frame clones and lacks some. This sample yields some 220,000 clones, of which roughly four fifths are seen a single time; roughly 1.3% belongs to the top ten. Sequenced sample: PBMCs or T cells enriched from blood (not recorded which). The receptors were sampled from a woman aged 40 to 55 with acute COVID-19. Both conserved end residues are part of each CDR3. D genes are given only for firm matches. Not all rows give a size; the values are once, few, many and, for expanded clones, a class.

J: TRBJ2-7; size: once; V: TRBV5-1; length: 16; D: TRBD2; CDR3: CASSLVAGGGTHEQYF; DNA: TGCGCCAGCAGCTTGGTAGCGGGAGGAGGAACCCACGAGCAGTACTTC
J: TRBJ2-1; size: once; V: TRBV9; length: 15; D: NA; CDR3: CASSVESWAYNEQFF; DNA: TGTGCCAGCAGCGTAGAAAGCTGGGCATACAATGAGCAGTTCTTC
J: TRBJ2-2; size: once; V: TRBV10-3; length: 16; D: TRBD1; CDR3: CAISNGQGVNTGELFF; DNA: TGTGCCATCAGTAACGGACAGGGGGTGAACACCGGGGAGCTGTTTTTT
J: TRBJ1-1; size: NA; V: TRBV11-2; length: 15; D: NA; CDR3: CASSDPRGVNTEAFF; DNA: TGTGCCAGCAGCGACCCCAGGGGCGTTAACACTGAAGCTTTCTTT
J: TRBJ1-1; size: NA; V: TRBV5-1; length: 15; D: NA; CDR3: CASSLAAGRNTEAFF; DNA: TGCGCCAGCAGCTTGGCTGCAGGAAGGAACACTGAAGCTTTCTTT
J: TRBJ2-5; size: NA; V: TRBV6-1; length: 16; D: NA; CDR3: CASSEALRGSRETQYF; DNA: TGTGCCAGCAGTGAAGCGCTTCGGGGGAGTAGGGAGACCCAGTACTTC
J: TRBJ1-1; size: NA; V: TRBV6-4; length: 14; D: TRBD1; CDR3: CASKGQEGNTEAFF; DNA: TGTGCCAGCAAAGGACAGGAGGGGAACACTGAAGCTTTCTTT
J: TRBJ2-5; size: NA; V: TRBV28; length: 14; D: NA; CDR3: CASSLSGGRETQYF; DNA: TGTGCCAGCAGTTTATCGGGGGGCCGGGAGACCCAGTACTTC
J: TRBJ2-3; size: NA; V: TRBV29-1; length: 15; D: TRBD2; CDR3: CSVEGLVIGRRTQYF; DNA: TGCAGCGTTGAGGGACTAGTCATCGGTCGTCGTACGCAGTATTTT
J: TRBJ2-5; size: NA; V: TRBV7-2; length: 16; D: NA; CDR3: CASSQRAGPLSETQYF; DNA: TGTGCCAGCAGCCAACGGGCGGGACCCCTATCGGAGACCCAGTACTTC
J: TRBJ2-2; size: few; V: TRBV18; length: 12; D: NA; CDR3: CASSLLTGELFF; DNA: TGTGCCAGCTCACTCCTGACCGGGGAGCTGTTTTTT
J: TRBJ1-6; size: NA; V: TRBV4-1; length: 17; D: NA; CDR3: CASSQVVGAAYNSPLHF; DNA: TGCGCCAGCAGCCAAGTGGTAGGGGCAGCCTATAATTCACCCCTCCACTTT